The 32 T cell receptor beta chains below come from one sample, sequenced in a study of blood T cell repertoires in COVID-19. Measured with immunoSEQ multiplex PCR; TCRdb has only the in-frame clones, and not every one. Of some 240,000 clones listed, roughly 80% are singletons. Sequenced material: peripheral blood. Receptor source: a woman in her 70s with acute or convalescent COVID-19.

The chain uses TRBV10-3 and TRBJ2-1, with 12 bases fitting TRBD2. The CDR3 extends over 15 amino acids. V dropped 2 bases and J dropped 7; count of bases not matched to a gene: 3. Per the germline V gene, CDR1 is ENHRY and CDR2 is SYGVKD. CDR3 DNA: TGTGCCATCAGTGAGAGTCTAGCGGGGGGGAATGAGCAGTTCTTC. It codes for CAISESLAGGNEQFF.

This rearrangement joins TRBV19 to TRBJ1-2; 9 nucleotides match TRBD1. Germline CDR1 LNHDA, CDR2 SQIVND (reference sequence). This CDR3 comprises 14 residues. With V trimmed by 7 bases and J by 6 bases, 9 bases remained unmatched. The CDR3 sequence: CASNSRDRVDGYTF. CDR3 sequence (DNA): TGTGCCAGTAACTCTAGGGACAGGGTCGATGGCTACACCTTC.

The V call is TRBV11-2, the J call TRBJ2-5, with 7 bases fitting TRBD2. V gave up 6 bases and J gave up 5 bases; unmatched junction bases: 12. CDR3 length equals 15 residues. CDR1 is SGHAT and CDR2 is FQNNGV in the germline V gene. The CDR3 spells CASSFQRGRSETQYF. The CDR3 DNA follows: TGTGCCAGCAGTTTCCAGCGGGGTAGGAGTGAGACCCAGTACTTC.

This clone was seen once. At one boundary the junction diverges from the germline segment, which might be a read error. The chain links TRBV6-5 to TRBJ2-5; 8 bases agree with TRBD2. Germline lookup yields CDR1 MNHEY and CDR2 SVGAGI. The CDR3 spans 14 residues. CDR3 DNA: TGTGCCAGCCGTTACCCCGGGACTAGAGGGACCCAGTACTTC. It codes for CASRYPGTRGTQYF.

This clone was seen once. This chain links TRBV3-1 (or the pseudogene TRBV3-2) with TRBJ2-1, with TRBD2 identical over 11 bases. Germline V gene data show CDR1 as LGHDT and CDR2 as YNNKEL (reference sequence). The CDR3 loop spans 15 amino acids. Trimming at V came to 6 bases and at J to 4 bases, leaving 5 bases not matched to a gene. Here the CDR3 reads CASRFSGGAYNEQFF. Here the CDR3 DNA reads TGTGCCAGCAGGTTTAGCGGGGGGGCGTACAATGAGCAGTTCTTC.

This clone was observed once. The rearrangement uses TRBV3-1 (or the pseudogene TRBV3-2) and TRBJ1-1; 8 bases are a match to TRBD1. The junction had 7 bases not matched to a gene; V was cut back by 4 bases and J by 6 bases. CDR3 length equals 14 residues. Looked up from germline, CDR1 is LGHDT and CDR2 is YNNKEL (reference sequence). CDR3 DNA sequence: TGTGCCAGCAGCCCTAGCCAGGGGGCCGCTGAAGCTTTCTTT. It encodes CASSPSQGAAEAFF.

The chain is built from TRBV11-2 and TRBJ2-7, with 7 bases aligning to TRBD1. Germline-derived CDR1 and CDR2 are SGHAT and FQNNGV. V dropped 5 bases and J dropped 2; count of bases not matched to a gene: 15. This CDR3 is built from 17 residues. The CDR3 sequence: CASSRVRGTGVPYEQYF. The CDR3 DNA sequence: TGTGCCAGCAGCCGGGTCAGAGGTACAGGGGTGCCCTACGAGCAGTACTTC.

V and J are TRBV9 and TRBJ1-2; D is possibly TRBD1 (5 bases). The CDR3 spans 12 residues. The V end lost 0 bases, the J end lost 7 bases, and 7 bases lay between the germline ends. Per the germline V gene, CDR1 is SGDLS and CDR2 is YYNGEE. The CDR3 DNA is TGTGCCAGCAGCGTAGTTGGGGCTGGCTACACCTTC. It encodes CASSVVGAGYTF.

CDR3 in DNA: TGTGCCAGCAGTCATAGCGGGGAGTACAATGAGCAGTTCTTC. Its translation: CASSHSGEYNEQFF. V is TRBV7-2 and J is TRBJ2-1, with TRBD2 matching over 8 bases. The V and J ends lost 6 bases and 4 bases, in that order; junction bases with no gene match: 5. CDR3 length: 14 residues. Germline CDR1 SGHTA, CDR2 FQGNSA.

The rearrangement joins TRBV3-1 (or the pseudogene TRBV3-2) to TRBJ2-1; D is uncertain. V gave up 0 bases and J gave up 8 bases, with 11 bases separating them. This CDR3 is built from 14 residues. The germline V gene has CDR1 LGHDT and CDR2 YNNKEL (reference sequence). The CDR3 loop reads CASSQDVSFDEQFF. The CDR3 region has the DNA TGTGCCAGCAGCCAAGACGTGAGTTTCGATGAGCAGTTCTTC.

This sequence joins TRBV7-9 and TRBJ1-2, with a tentative D call TRBD1 (5 bases). V was cut by 5 bases and J by 8 bases, with 21 bases left in between. The CDR3 totals 15 residues. Germline CDR1 SEHNR, CDR2 FQNEAQ (reference sequence). CDR3 sequence: CASSHPPGKEYGYTF. In DNA, the CDR3 is TGTGCCAGCAGCCACCCACCAGGGAAGGAATACGGCTACACCTTC.

The gene calls are TRBV6-5 and TRBJ2-3; maybe TRBD2 (6 bases). Per the germline V gene, CDR1 is MNHEY and CDR2 is SVGAGI. The CDR3 covers 15 residues. V was pared by 5 bases and J by 4 bases, with 16 bases between. This CDR3 reads CASSLAGEVSDTQYF. For the CDR3, the DNA is TGTGCCAGCAGTCTCGCCGGGGAGGTCTCAGATACGCAGTATTTT.

V is TRBV5-6 and J is TRBJ1-2; a possible D gene is TRBD1 (6 bases). The V end was cut by 6 bases, the J end by 4 bases, with 16 bases between. Per the germline V gene, CDR1 is SGHDT and CDR2 is YYEEEE. The CDR3 has 14 residues. The CDR3 protein is CASTRGGLSYGYTF. The CDR3 bases are TGTGCCAGCACCCGGGGGGGGCTGAGCTATGGCTACACCTTC.

This clone is medium-sized within its sample. The chain carries TRBV10-3 and TRBJ2-7; TRBD2 matches 12 bases. V trimming: 6 bases; J trimming: 6 bases; junction bases outside the gene matches: 6. In germline, CDR1 is ENHRY, CDR2 SYGVKD. CDR3 size: 14 residues. The CDR3 loop reads CAIRVTSGGSEQYF. The DNA for the CDR3 is TGTGCCATCAGGGTGACTAGCGGGGGTAGCGAGCAGTACTTC.

V usage is TRBV2 and J usage is TRBJ1-2, with 9 bases lining up with TRBD1. Germline-derived CDR1 and CDR2 are SNHLY and FYNNEI. This CDR3 is built from 13 residues. Germline trimming cut 4 bases from V and 3 bases from J; bases unmatched to any gene: 0. The CDR3 loop reads CASSGQGDYGYTF. The DNA for the CDR3 is TGTGCCAGCAGTGGACAGGGGGACTATGGCTACACCTTC.

The CDR3 loop reads CASSPVEGGYEQYF. CDR3 sequence (DNA): TGTGCCAGCAGCCCTGTTGAGGGTGGCTACGAGCAGTACTTC. The chain joins TRBV5-6 to TRBJ2-7, with D possibly matching TRBD2 (5 bases). Germline V lookup: CDR1 SGHDT, CDR2 YYEEEE. The CDR3 contains 14 residues. Trimming removed 4 bases from V and 3 bases from J, with 14 bases in between.

The chain carries TRBV18 and TRBJ2-3; D gene unclear. The V end lost 3 bases, the J end lost 2 bases, and 9 bases lay between the germline ends. The V gene's germline CDR1 is KGHSH and CDR2 LQKENI. This CDR3 region has 14 residues. The CDR3 DNA reads TGTGCCAGCTCACCGTCACAGCTCACAGATACGCAGTATTTT. This codes for CASSPSQLTDTQYF.

The chain joins TRBV11-2 to TRBJ2-7; TRBD1 matches at 8 bases. The CDR3 covers 17 residues. Germline trimming cut 5 bases from V and 0 bases from J; bases unmatched to any gene: 12. Germline V gene data show CDR1 as SGHAT and CDR2 as FQNNGV. The CDR3 nucleotides are TGTGCCAGCAGCCTAAGCGAGGGGACAGGAGTCTCCTACGAGCAGTACTTC. Its protein is CASSLSEGTGVSYEQYF.

The sample holds a few counts of this clone. This CDR3 reads CATSEPGQQEQYF. In DNA form, the CDR3 reads TGTGCCACCAGTGAACCTGGACAGCAAGAGCAGTACTTC. The V gene is TRBV24-1, the J gene TRBJ2-7; a weak D match, TRBD1 (6 bases). The CDR3 length is 13 residues. Trimming stripped 4 bases from V and 7 bases from J, with 13 bases between. Germline CDR1 is KGHDR and CDR2 is SFDVKD.

This chain's CDR3 is CASSIRTSGLYNEQFF. The CDR3 bases are TGTGCCAGCAGCATCAGGACTAGCGGCCTCTACAATGAGCAGTTCTTC. The chain has TRBV7-2 and TRBJ2-1; TRBD2 agrees at 10 bases. The length of the CDR3 is 16 residues. Trimming cost V 5 bases and J 3 bases; bases outside gene matches: 7. CDR1 and CDR2 from the germline V gene are SGHTA and FQGNSA. The entire variable domain, with the rest obtained from reference TRBV7-2 and TRBJ2-1, is as follows: GAGVSQSPSNKVTEKGKDVELRCDPISGHTALYWYRQSLGQGLEFLIYFQGNSAPDKSGLPSDRFSAERTGGSVSTLTIQRTQQEDSAVYLCASSIRTSGLYNEQFFGPGTRLTVL.

This clone has more than one count but fewer than ten. The chain is built from TRBV13 and TRBJ2-2; 7 bases align to TRBD2. CDR1 is PRHDT, CDR2 FYEKMQ, per germline (reference sequence). Trimming cost V 5 bases and J 10 bases; bases outside gene matches: 7. This CDR3 is built from 13 residues. CDR3 sequence reads: CASSLQRGEELFF. As DNA, the CDR3 is TGTGCCAGCAGCCTACAACGGGGGGAGGAGCTGTTTTTT.

As to this clone: The DNA is left out, because the CDR3 cannot be placed on it with certainty; the CDR3 is given as TCRdb lists it. The chain combines TRBV6-5 with TRBJ1-2; TRBD1 reflects the table's D call only, with no check against the DNA. The germline V gene has CDR1 MNHEY and CDR2 SVGAGI. With termini counted, the CDR3 has 15 amino acids. CDR3 in amino acids: CASSPQVGTGIFRTF.

The J gene is TRBJ2-5, the V gene TRBV10-1; D perhaps matches TRBD1 (6 bases). Germline V lookup: CDR1 WNHNN, CDR2 SYGVQD (reference sequence). The V end was cut by 3 bases, the J end by 3 bases, with 11 bases between. CDR3 length: 14 amino acids. CDR3 sequence reads: CASSEGGKEETQYF. The CDR3 DNA sequence: TGCGCCAGCAGTGAAGGGGGAAAGGAAGAGACCCAGTACTTC.

The rearrangement joins TRBV7-2 to TRBJ2-4; TRBD2 agrees at 12 bases. Unmatched junction bases numbered 9, after V lost 0 bases and J lost 6 bases. This CDR3 spans 18 amino acids. The germline gives CDR1 SGHTA, CDR2 FQGNSA. The CDR3 region is CASSLAVSLAGGRNIQYF. In DNA form, the CDR3 reads TGTGCCAGCAGCTTAGCGGTTTCACTAGCGGGGGGAAGAAACATTCAGTACTTC.

Many counts were recorded for this clone. V usage is TRBV19 and J usage is TRBJ2-5; 11 nucleotides align to TRBD2. Germline loops: CDR1 LNHDA, CDR2 SQIVND (reference sequence). The CDR3 is 15 amino acids. V lost 5 bases and J lost 1; bases outside the gene matches: 3. In nucleotides, the CDR3 is TGTGCCAGTAGTCCTAGCGGGGGGTCCCAAGAGACCCAGTACTTC. Translated, it gives CASSPSGGSQETQYF. Looking up the rest from reference TRBV19 and TRBJ2-5 gives the full variable domain: DGGITQSPKYLFRKEGQNVTLSCEQNLNHDAMYWYRQDPGQGLRLIYYSQIVNDFQKGDIAEGYSVSREKKESFPLTVTSAQKNPTAFYLCASSPSGGSQETQYFGPGTRLLVL.

For this clone: At one end, the junction sequence differs from germline, possibly due to a read error. The V and J genes are TRBV19 and TRBJ1-6, with TRBD1 identical over 7 bases. This CDR3 is built from 16 residues. Germline CDR1 and CDR2: LNHDA and SQIVND (reference sequence). Here the CDR3 reads CASSPSRGAYHSPLHF. CDR3 DNA: TGTGCCAGTAGCCCAAGCAGGGGGGCCTATCATTCACCCCTCCACTTT.

The chain couples TRBV5-1 to TRBJ2-5; D remains ambiguous. V lost 4 bases and J lost 1, with 11 bases in between. The CDR3 runs 14 residues. Germline V gives CDR1 SGHRS, CDR2 YFSETQ. The CDR3 bases are TGCGCCAGCAGCCCCACAAACATCCAAGAGACCCAGTACTTC. Translated, it gives CASSPTNIQETQYF.

The gene calls are TRBV7-9 and TRBJ2-2, with a tentative D call TRBD1 (5 bases). Trimming took off 7 bases at V and 4 bases at J, with 13 bases between the two ends. This CDR3 has 14 amino acids. Germline-derived CDR1 and CDR2 are SEHNR and FQNEAQ (reference sequence). CDR3 sequence reads: CASTSGSGTGELFF. In DNA, the CDR3 is TGTGCCAGCACGTCAGGGTCGGGCACCGGGGAGCTGTTTTTT.

CDR3 DNA: TGTGCCATCAGTGAGTCTTTGGCTACCGGGGAGCTGTTTTTT. It is translated as CAISESLATGELFF. The V and J genes are TRBV10-3 and TRBJ2-2; D call uncertain. The CDR3 runs 14 residues. V was clipped by 0 bases and J by 5 bases, with 7 bases between them. Germline assignment: CDR1 ENHRY and CDR2 SYGVKD.

J is TRBJ2-7 and V is TRBV3-1 (or the pseudogene TRBV3-2), with 8 bases that match TRBD2. The V gene end was trimmed by 4 bases and the J gene end by 0 bases; junction bases not matched to a gene: 20. Germline CDR1 and CDR2: LGHDT and YNNKEL (reference sequence). CDR3 length equals 20 residues. The DNA of the CDR3 is TGTGCCAGCAGCCCAGGTTGGGGGACTCGCGGGGGGTTCAGCTCCTACGAGCAGTACTTC. Its translation: CASSPGWGTRGGFSSYEQYF.

The CDR3 loop is CAISESGGQGFVAQHF. The DNA for the CDR3 is TGTGCCATCAGTGAGTCTGGTGGGCAGGGTTTTGTGGCCCAGCATTTT. The chain couples TRBV10-3 to TRBJ1-5; weak D call: TRBD1 (5 bases). Germline V gives CDR1 ENHRY, CDR2 SYGVKD. The CDR3 spans 16 residues. V was shortened by 0 bases and J by 11 bases, with 20 bases between the two germline ends.

This chain links TRBV5-1 with TRBJ2-7, with D maybe TRBD1 (6 bases). The CDR3 runs 15 residues. V lost 0 bases to trimming and J lost 3 bases, with 13 bases between them. Germline values: CDR1 SGHRS, CDR2 YFSETQ. The CDR3 loop reads CASSLEIGTFYEQYF. CDR3 nucleotides: TGCGCCAGCAGCTTGGAAATAGGGACATTCTACGAGCAGTACTTC.